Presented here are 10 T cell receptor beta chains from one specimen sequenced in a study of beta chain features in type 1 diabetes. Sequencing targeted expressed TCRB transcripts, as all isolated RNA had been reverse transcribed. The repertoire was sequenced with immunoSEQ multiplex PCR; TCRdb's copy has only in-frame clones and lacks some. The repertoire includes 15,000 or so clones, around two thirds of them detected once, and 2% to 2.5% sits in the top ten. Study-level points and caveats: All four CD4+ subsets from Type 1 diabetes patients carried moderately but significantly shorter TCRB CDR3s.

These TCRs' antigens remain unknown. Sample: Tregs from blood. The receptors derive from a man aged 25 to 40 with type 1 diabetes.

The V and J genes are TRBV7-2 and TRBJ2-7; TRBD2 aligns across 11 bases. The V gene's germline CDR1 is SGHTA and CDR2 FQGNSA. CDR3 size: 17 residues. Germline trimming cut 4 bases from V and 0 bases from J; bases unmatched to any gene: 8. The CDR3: CASSSRTSGSTSYEQYF. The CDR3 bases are TGTGCCAGCAGCTCGCGGACTAGCGGGTCGACCTCCTACGAGCAGTACTTC.

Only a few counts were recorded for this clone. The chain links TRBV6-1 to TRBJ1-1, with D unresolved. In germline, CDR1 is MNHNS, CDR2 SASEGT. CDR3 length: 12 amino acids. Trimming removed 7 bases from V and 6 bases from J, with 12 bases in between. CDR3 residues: CASTTGVSEAFF. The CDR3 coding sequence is TGTGCCAGCACTACCGGGGTCTCTGAAGCTTTCTTT.

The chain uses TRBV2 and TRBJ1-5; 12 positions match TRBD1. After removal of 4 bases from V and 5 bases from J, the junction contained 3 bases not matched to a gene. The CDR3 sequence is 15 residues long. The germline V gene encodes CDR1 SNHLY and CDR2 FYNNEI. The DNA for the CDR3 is TGTGCCAGCAGTGCTGGGACAGGGGGCTATCAGCCCCAGCATTTT. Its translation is CASSAGTGGYQPQHF. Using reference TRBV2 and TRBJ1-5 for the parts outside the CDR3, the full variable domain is EPEVTQTPSHQVTQMGQEVILRCVPISNHLYFYWYRQILGQKVEFLVSFYNNEISEKSEIFDDQFSVERPDGSNFTLKIRSTKLEDSAMYFCASSAGTGGYQPQHFGDGTRLSIL.

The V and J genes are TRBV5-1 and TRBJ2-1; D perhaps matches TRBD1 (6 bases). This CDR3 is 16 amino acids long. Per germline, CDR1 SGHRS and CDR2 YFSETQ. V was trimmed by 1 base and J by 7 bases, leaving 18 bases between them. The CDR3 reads CASSLYRQDLGNEQFF. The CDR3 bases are TGCGCCAGCAGCTTGTATCGACAGGATTTAGGGAATGAGCAGTTCTTC.

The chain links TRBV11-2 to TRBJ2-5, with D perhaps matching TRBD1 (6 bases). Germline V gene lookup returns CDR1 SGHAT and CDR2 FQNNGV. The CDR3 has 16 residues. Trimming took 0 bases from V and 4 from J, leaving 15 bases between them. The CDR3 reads CASSLDSRRRGETQYF. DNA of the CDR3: TGTGCCAGCAGCTTAGATTCCCGACGCAGGGGAGAGACCCAGTACTTC.

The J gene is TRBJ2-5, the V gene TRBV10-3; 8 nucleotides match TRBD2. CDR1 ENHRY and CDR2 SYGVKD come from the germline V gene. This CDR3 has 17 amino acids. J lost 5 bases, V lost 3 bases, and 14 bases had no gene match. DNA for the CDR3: TGTGCCATCAGTGACGTCCCAGCGGGAGTTGGGGGGGAGACCCAGTACTTC. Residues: CAISDVPAGVGGETQYF.

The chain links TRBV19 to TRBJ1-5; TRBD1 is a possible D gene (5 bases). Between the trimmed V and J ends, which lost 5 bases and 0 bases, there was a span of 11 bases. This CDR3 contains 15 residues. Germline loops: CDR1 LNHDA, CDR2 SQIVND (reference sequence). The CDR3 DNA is TGTGCCAGTAGTCCGAGACAGTATAGCAATCAGCCCCAGCATTTT. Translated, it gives CASSPRQYSNQPQHF.

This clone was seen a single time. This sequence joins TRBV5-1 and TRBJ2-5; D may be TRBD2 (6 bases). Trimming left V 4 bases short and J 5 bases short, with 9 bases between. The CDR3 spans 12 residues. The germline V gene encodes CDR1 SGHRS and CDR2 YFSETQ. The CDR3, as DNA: TGCGCCAGCAGCGAGAGCGGGGAGACCCAGTACTTC. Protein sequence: CASSESGETQYF.

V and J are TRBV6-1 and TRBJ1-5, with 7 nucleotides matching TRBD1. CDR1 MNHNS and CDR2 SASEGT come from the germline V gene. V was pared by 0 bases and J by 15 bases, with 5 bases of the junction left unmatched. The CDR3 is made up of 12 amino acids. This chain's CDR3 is CASSEARGTLHF. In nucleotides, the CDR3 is TGTGCCAGCAGTGAAGCCAGGGGGACTCTGCATTTT.

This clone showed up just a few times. The CDR3 sequence: CAIRPGQGNTEAFF. CDR3 DNA: TGTGCCATCAGGCCGGGACAGGGGAACACTGAAGCTTTCTTT. The chain has TRBV10-3 and TRBJ1-1, with TRBD1 matching 9 bases. The germline V gene encodes CDR1 ENHRY and CDR2 SYGVKD. V lost 6 bases, J lost 1 base, and 3 bases stayed unmatched. The CDR3 spans 14 residues.